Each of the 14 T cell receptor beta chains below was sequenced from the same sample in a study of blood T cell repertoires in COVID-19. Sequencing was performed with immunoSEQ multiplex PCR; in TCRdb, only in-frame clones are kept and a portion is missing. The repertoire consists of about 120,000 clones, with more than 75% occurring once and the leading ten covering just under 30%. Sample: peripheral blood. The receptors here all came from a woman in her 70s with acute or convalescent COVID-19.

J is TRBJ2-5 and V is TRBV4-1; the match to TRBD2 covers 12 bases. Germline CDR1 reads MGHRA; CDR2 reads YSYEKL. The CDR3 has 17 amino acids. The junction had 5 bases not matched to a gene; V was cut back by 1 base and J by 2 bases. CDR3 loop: CASSQVATSGGQETQYF. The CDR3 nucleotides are TGCGCCAGCAGCCAAGTTGCCACTAGCGGGGGGCAAGAGACCCAGTACTTC.

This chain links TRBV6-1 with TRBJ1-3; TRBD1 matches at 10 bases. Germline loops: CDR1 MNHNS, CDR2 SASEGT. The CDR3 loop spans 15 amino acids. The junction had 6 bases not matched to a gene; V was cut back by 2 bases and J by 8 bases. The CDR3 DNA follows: TGTGCCAGCAGTGAAACCGGACAGGGGGGGGACACCATATATTTT. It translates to CASSETGQGGDTIYF.

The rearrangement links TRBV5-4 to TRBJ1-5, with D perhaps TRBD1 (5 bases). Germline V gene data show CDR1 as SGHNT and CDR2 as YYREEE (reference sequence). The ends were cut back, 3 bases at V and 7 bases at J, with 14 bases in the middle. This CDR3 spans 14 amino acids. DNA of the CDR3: TGTGCCAGCAGCTCGCAGGGCTCCGAACAGCCCCAGCATTTT. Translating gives CASSSQGSEQPQHF.

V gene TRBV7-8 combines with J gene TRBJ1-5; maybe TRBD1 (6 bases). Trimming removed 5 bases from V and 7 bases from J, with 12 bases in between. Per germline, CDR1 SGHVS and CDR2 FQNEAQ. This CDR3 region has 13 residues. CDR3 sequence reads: CASSLQGGQPQHF. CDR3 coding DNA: TGTGCCAGCAGCCTACAGGGCGGGCAGCCCCAGCATTTT. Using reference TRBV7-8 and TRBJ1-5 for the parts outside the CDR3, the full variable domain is GAGVSQSPRYKVAKRGQDVALRCDPISGHVSLFWYQQALGQGPEFLTYFQNEAQLDKSGLPSDRFFAERPEGSVSTLKIQRTQQEDSAVYLCASSLQGGQPQHFGDGTRLSIL.

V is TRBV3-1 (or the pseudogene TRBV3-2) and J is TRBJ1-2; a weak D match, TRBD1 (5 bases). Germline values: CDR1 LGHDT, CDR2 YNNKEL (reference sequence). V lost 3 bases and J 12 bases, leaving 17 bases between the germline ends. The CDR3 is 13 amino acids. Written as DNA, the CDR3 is TGTGCCAGCAGCCAGGAGGGACGGTATGTCGACACCTTC. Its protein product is CASSQEGRYVDTF.

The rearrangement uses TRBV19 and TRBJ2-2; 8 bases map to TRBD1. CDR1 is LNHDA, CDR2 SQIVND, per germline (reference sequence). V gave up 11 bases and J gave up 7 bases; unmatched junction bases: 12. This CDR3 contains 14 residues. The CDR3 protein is CAGSVQGGRGELFF. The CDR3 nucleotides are TGTGCCGGCTCAGTACAGGGGGGCCGCGGGGAGCTGTTTTTT.

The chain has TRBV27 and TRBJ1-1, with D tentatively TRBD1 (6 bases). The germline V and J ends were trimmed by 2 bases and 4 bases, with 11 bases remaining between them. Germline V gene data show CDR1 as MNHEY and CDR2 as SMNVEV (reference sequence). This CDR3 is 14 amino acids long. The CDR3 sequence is CASSLGQGITEAFF. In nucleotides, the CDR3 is TGTGCCAGCAGTTTAGGGCAGGGGATCACTGAAGCTTTCTTT.

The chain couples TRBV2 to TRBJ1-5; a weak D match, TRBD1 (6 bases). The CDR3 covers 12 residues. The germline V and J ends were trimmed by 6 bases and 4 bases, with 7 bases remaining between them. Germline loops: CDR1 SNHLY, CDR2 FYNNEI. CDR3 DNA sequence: TGTGCCAGCAGCGGACAGAATCAGCCCCAGCATTTT. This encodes CASSGQNQPQHF.

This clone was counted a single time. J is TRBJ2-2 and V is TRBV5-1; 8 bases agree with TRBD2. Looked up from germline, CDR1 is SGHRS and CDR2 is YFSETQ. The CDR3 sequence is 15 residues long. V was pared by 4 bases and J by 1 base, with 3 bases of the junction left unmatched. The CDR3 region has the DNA TGCGCCAGCAGCGGAAGCGGGGGGAACACCGGGGAGCTGTTTTTT. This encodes CASSGSGGNTGELFF.

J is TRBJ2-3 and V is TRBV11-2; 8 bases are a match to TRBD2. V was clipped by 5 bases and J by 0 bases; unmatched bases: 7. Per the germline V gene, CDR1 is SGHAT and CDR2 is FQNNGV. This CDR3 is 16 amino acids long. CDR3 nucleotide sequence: TGTGCCAGCAGCCCGCAGGTAGCGGGGAGCACAGATACGCAGTATTTT. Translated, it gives CASSPQVAGSTDTQYF.

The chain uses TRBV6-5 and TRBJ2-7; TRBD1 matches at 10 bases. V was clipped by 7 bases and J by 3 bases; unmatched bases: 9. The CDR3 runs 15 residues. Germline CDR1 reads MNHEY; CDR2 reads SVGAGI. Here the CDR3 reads CASTLPRDRGYEQYF. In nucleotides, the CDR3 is TGTGCCAGCACCCTCCCAAGGGACAGGGGCTACGAGCAGTACTTC.

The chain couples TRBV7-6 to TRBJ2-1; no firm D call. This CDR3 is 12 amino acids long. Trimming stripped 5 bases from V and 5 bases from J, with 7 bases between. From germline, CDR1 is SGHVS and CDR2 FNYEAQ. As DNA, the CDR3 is TGTGCCAGCAGCGCACGCGACAATGAGCAGTTCTTC. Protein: CASSARDNEQFF.

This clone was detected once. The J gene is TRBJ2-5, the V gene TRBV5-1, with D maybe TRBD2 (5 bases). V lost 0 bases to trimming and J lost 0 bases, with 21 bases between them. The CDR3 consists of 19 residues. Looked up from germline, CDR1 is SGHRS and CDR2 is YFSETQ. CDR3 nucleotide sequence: TGCGCCAGCAGCTTGGCCAATGGCGCGGGCAGACCAGACCAAGAGACCCAGTACTTC. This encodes CASSLANGAGRPDQETQYF.

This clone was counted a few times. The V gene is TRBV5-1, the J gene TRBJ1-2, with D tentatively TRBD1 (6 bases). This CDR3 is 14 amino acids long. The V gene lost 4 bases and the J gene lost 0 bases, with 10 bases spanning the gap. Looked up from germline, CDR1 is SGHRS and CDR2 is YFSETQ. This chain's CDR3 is CASSPDRSNYGYTF. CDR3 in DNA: TGCGCCAGCAGCCCGGACAGATCTAACTATGGCTACACCTTC. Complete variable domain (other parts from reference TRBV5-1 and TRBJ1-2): KAGVTQTPRYLIKTRGQQVTLSCSPISGHRSVSWYQQTPGQGLQFLFEYFSETQRNKGNFPGRFSGRQFSNSRSEMNVSTLELGDSALYLCASSPDRSNYGYTFGSGTRLTVV.